This entry features one TCR beta chain sequence. This entry is derived from a study of T-cell reconstitution after alpha-beta-depleted transplantation in children. Unique molecular identifiers were incorporated during preparation of the TCRbeta library. TCRdb reprocessed the PCR reads via MiXCR and lists one record per CDR3 protein. This repertoire shows some 500,000 distinct CDR3 sequences, 15% to 20% found once; its top ten account for 3.3%. Per germline, CDR1 DFQATT and CDR2 SNEGSKA (reference sequence). V was cut by 4 bases and J by 4 bases, with 8 bases left in between. CDR3 size: 12 residues. This clonotype was sampled from a human donor who donated a stem cell graft to a child with acute lymphoblastic leukemia. J is TRBJ1-5 and V is TRBV20-1; D remains unclear. The sample consisted of PBMCs from the stem cell graft donor, taken from the stem cell graft. Here the CDR3 reads CSAKVRNQPQHF. The CDR3 DNA sequence: TGCAGTGCTAAGGTACGGAATCAGCCCCAGCATTTT.